Listed below are T cell receptor beta chains from one sample, sequenced in a study of blood T cell repertoires in COVID-19. Repertoires were generated with immunoSEQ multiplex PCR, while TCRdb's copy carries only in-frame clones and drops some. This table has 170,000 or so clones, 60% to 80% appearing once. Sequencing was done on a sample of PBMCs or T cells enriched from blood (not recorded which). The receptor set was obtained from a woman between 50 and 59 years old who had recovered from COVID-19. CDR3s include the opening cysteine and the closing phenylalanine or tryptophan. The order of the fields is D gene, J gene, clone size, CDR3 length, V gene, CDR3 protein, CDR3 DNA. The D gene is left open where the match is weak. Clone size is given for some rows only: seen once, a few or many times, or a class if the clone is expanded.

.	TRBJ2-7	.	15	TRBV28	CASSPWGSGTYEQYF	TGTGCCAGCAGTCCCTGGGGTAGCGGAACCTACGAGCAGTACTTC
.	TRBJ2-5	.	16	TRBV11-1	CASSSTQGANQETQYF	TGTGCCAGCAGCTCCACCCAAGGAGCTAACCAAGAGACCCAGTACTTC
TRBD1	TRBJ1-2	.	16	TRBV27	CASSRTGETPNYGYTF	TGTGCCAGCAGTCGGACAGGGGAAACCCCTAACTATGGCTACACCTTC
.	TRBJ1-2	.	13	TRBV19	CASTVRVNYGYTF	TGTGCCAGTACCGTCCGGGTTAACTATGGCTACACCTTC
.	TRBJ1-2	.	16	TRBV5-8	CASSLAAGVIYRAYTF	TGTGCCAGCAGCTTGGCGGCAGGGGTTATATATAGGGCCTACACCTTC
.	TRBJ2-1	.	13	TRBV19	CASKQGVLDEQFF	TGTGCCAGTAAACAGGGCGTGCTCGATGAGCAGTTCTTC
.	TRBJ1-4	.	16	TRBV5-1	CASSPGSLSTNEKLFF	TGCGCCAGCAGCCCCGGGTCCCTATCAACTAATGAAAAACTGTTTTTT
.	TRBJ2-6	.	19	TRBV7-2	CASSLAGSAASSGANVLTF	TGTGCCAGCAGCTTAGCGGGGAGCGCTGCAAGCTCTGGGGCCAACGTCCTGACTTTC
.	TRBJ1-1	.	13	TRBV29-1	CSACTGPNTEAFF	TGCAGCGCCTGTACAGGGCCGAACACTGAAGCTTTCTTT
.	TRBJ1-2	.	16	TRBV5-1	CASSWTGTRTSYGYTF	TGCGCCAGCAGCTGGACCGGGACACGGACATCTTATGGCTACACCTTC
TRBD1	TRBJ1-5	.	18	TRBV18	CASSLWDRGEDSNQPQHF	TGTGCCAGCTCCCTATGGGACAGGGGTGAAGATAGCAATCAGCCCCAGCATTTT
.	TRBJ1-2	.	15	TRBV10-3	CAISESVTTVYGYTF	TGTGCCATCAGTGAGTCGGTGACAACCGTTTATGGCTACACCTTC
.	TRBJ2-5	.	15	TRBV30	CAWSALTEIQETQYF	TGTGCCTGGAGCGCACTCACAGAGATCCAAGAGACCCAGTACTTC
.	TRBJ1-5	.	13	TRBV28	CASSLPGDGAQHF	TGTGCCAGCAGTTTACCAGGGGATGGAGCCCAGCATTTT
.	TRBJ1-1	.	14	TRBV13	CASNPSSGNTEAFF	TGTGCCAGCAACCCTAGTTCTGGGAACACTGAAGCTTTCTTT
.	TRBJ1-1	.	15	TRBV5-5	CASSTTTSRNTEAFF	TGTGCCAGCAGCACGACAACCAGTCGGAACACTGAAGCTTTCTTT
.	TRBJ1-2	.	15	TRBV12-5	CASGREAGAGYGYTF	TGTGCTAGTGGGCGAGAGGCAGGGGCAGGCTATGGCTACACCTTC
TRBD1	TRBJ1-6	few	16	TRBV6-1	CASSERWTGYNSPLHF	TGTGCCAGCAGTGAAAGGTGGACAGGCTATAATTCACCCCTCCACTTT
.	TRBJ2-7	.	15	TRBV4-1	CASRPNSRGSYEQYF	TGCGCCAGCAGACCCAATTCTCGGGGATCCTACGAGCAGTACTTC
TRBD2	TRBJ2-1	once	17	TRBV4-1	CASSQERGRAGRNEQFF	TGCGCCAGCAGCCAAGAGCGCGGGAGGGCCGGGAGGAATGAGCAGTTCTTC
.	TRBJ2-2	few	16	TRBV5-1	CASSLGQGTNTGELFF	TGCGCCAGCAGCTTGGGGCAGGGGACGAACACCGGGGAGCTGTTTTTT
.	TRBJ2-1	once	15	TRBV7-2	CASSLIADSYNEQFF	TGTGCCAGCAGCTTAATAGCGGACTCCTACAATGAGCAGTTCTTC
.	TRBJ2-5	.	15	TRBV28	CASSLSQVGQETQYF	TGTGCCAGCAGTTTATCACAGGTCGGCCAAGAGACCCAGTACTTC
TRBD2	TRBJ2-3	few	17	TRBV11-2	CASSPLASGRAGDTQYF	TGTGCCAGCAGTCCCCTCGCCAGCGGGAGGGCCGGAGATACGCAGTATTTT
TRBD2	TRBJ2-4	.	15	TRBV19	CASRTSGRAANIQYF	TGTGCCAGTAGGACAAGCGGGAGGGCCGCTAACATTCAGTACTTC
.	TRBJ1-2	.	12	TRBV6-5	CASTETGAGYTF	TGTGCCAGCACCGAGACAGGCGCTGGCTACACCTTC
.	TRBJ1-1	.	14	TRBV15	CATSRGRGNTEAFF	TGTGCCACCAGCAGAGGCAGGGGGAACACTGAAGCTTTCTTT
TRBD2	TRBJ2-2	.	16	TRBV3-1/TRBV3-2	CASSQLAGQNTGELFF	TGTGCCAGCAGCCAGCTAGCGGGACAGAACACCGGGGAGCTGTTTTTT
.	TRBJ1-6	.	15	TRBV7-3	CASSLTSGVSSPLHF	TGTGCCAGCAGCTTAACTTCAGGGGTTAGCTCACCCCTCCACTTT
.	TRBJ2-7	.	13	TRBV6-5	CASRTGGGYEQYF	TGTGCCAGCAGGACCGGTGGGGGGTACGAGCAGTACTTC
.	TRBJ2-7	.	15	TRBV9	CASSVDARDSYEQYF	TGTGCCAGCAGCGTAGACGCCAGGGACTCCTACGAGCAGTACTTC
TRBD1	TRBJ2-6	few	15	TRBV19	CASSSQGAGANVLTF	TGTGCCAGTAGTAGTCAGGGGGCTGGGGCCAACGTCCTGACTTTC
TRBD1	TRBJ1-6	.	15	TRBV28	CASSLGGVNGSPLHF	TGTGCCAGCTCCTTAGGGGGCGTGAATGGTTCACCCCTCCACTTT
TRBD1	TRBJ1-2	few	14	TRBV25-1	CASSPGQGRYGYTF	TGTGCCAGCAGTCCGGGACAGGGGAGGTATGGCTACACCTTC
TRBD1	TRBJ1-2	.	14	TRBV6-5	CASRPRRDRGGYTF	TGTGCCAGCAGGCCACGGCGGGACAGGGGAGGCTACACCTTC
.	TRBJ1-5	.	16	TRBV19	CASSIIADSFNQPQHF	TGTGCCAGTAGTATAATTGCGGACAGTTTCAATCAGCCCCAGCATTTT
TRBD2	TRBJ2-7	.	15	TRBV18	CASSPPLAGGYEQYF	TGTGCCAGCTCACCGCCACTAGCGGGAGGATACGAGCAGTACTTC
.	TRBJ2-7	once	15	TRBV5-6	CASSLVGGSSYEQYF	TGTGCCAGCAGCTTGGTGGGAGGAAGCTCCTACGAGCAGTACTTC
.	TRBJ1-2	.	14	TRBV6-1	CASRRRGLNYGYTF	TGTGCCAGCCGCAGGAGGGGCTTAAACTATGGCTACACCTTC
.	TRBJ1-5	.	16	TRBV4-1	CASSQDRPQSNQPQHF	TGCGCCAGCAGCCAAGATCGCCCGCAGAGCAATCAGCCCCAGCATTTT
TRBD1	TRBJ1-2	.	14	TRBV4-2	CASSTGQGDYGYTF	TGTGCCAGCAGCACGGGACAGGGAGACTATGGCTACACCTTC
.	TRBJ1-2	.	14	TRBV30	CAWSVQGIYYGYTF	TGTGCCTGGAGTGTTCAGGGGATTTACTATGGCTACACCTTC
.	TRBJ1-2	.	16	TRBV18	CASSPTFPTGAYGYTF	TGTGCCAGCTCACCCACTTTCCCAACAGGAGCCTATGGCTACACCTTC
.	TRBJ1-1	.	18	TRBV7-8	CASSPRYQPGQDQAEAFF	TGTGCCAGCAGCCCTCGATACCAACCGGGACAAGATCAAGCTGAAGCTTTCTTT
.	TRBJ1-6	.	18	TRBV3-1/TRBV3-2	CASSQGGDPKSYNSPLHF	TGTGCCAGCAGCCAAGGTGGAGACCCGAAGTCCTATAATTCACCCCTCCACTTT
.	TRBJ1-1	few	12	TRBV25-1	CASSPGATEAFF	TGTGCCAGCTCCCCAGGGGCCACTGAAGCTTTCTTT
.	TRBJ2-1	.	13	TRBV7-2	CASSEGSYNEQFF	TGTGCCAGCAGCGAAGGGAGCTACAATGAGCAGTTCTTC
.	TRBJ1-2	.	14	TRBV29-1	CSVSGTGENYGYTF	TGCAGCGTGTCCGGGACTGGGGAAAACTATGGCTACACCTTC